Below are 8 T cell receptor beta chains sequenced from a single sample in a study of CD8+ T cells in alopecia areata. Sequencing templates came from extracted RNA that was reverse transcribed into cDNA. The repertoire was sequenced with immunoSEQ multiplex PCR; TCRdb's copy has only in-frame clones and lacks some. The sample includes about 120,000 clones, around 53% of them seen just once. Treatment indicated: oral pan-JAK inhibitor, 5-10 mg twice daily. The sample consisted of CD8+ T cells sorted from blood, taken at week 24, from a patient treated with tofacitinib. These receptors were taken from a human donor with alopecia areata.

V is TRBV30 and J is TRBJ2-7; the match to TRBD1 covers 11 bases. Germline V gene lookup returns CDR1 GTSNPN and CDR2 SVGIG (reference sequence). V lost 2 bases and J lost 5; bases outside the gene matches: 5. The CDR3 spans 14 residues. The CDR3 loop is CAWSPGQGADEQYF. The CDR3 DNA is TGTGCCTGGAGTCCCGGACAGGGGGCGGACGAGCAGTACTTC.

This clone was seen only a few times. This chain connects TRBV4-1 to TRBJ2-2; D might be TRBD1 or TRBD2, each matching 5 bases. Deletions cut 3 bases from V and 6 bases from J, with 17 bases between. The germline V gene encodes CDR1 MGHRA and CDR2 YSYEKL. This CDR3 has 16 amino acids. The CDR3 coding sequence is TGCGCCAGCAGCCAGGTGGCAGGGTTGGAGGCCGGGGAGCTGTTTTTT. Its protein product is CASSQVAGLEAGELFF.

The rearrangement joins TRBV7-9 to TRBJ1-2, with D unclear. CDR1 and CDR2 from the germline V gene are SEHNR and FQNEAQ (reference sequence). The CDR3 extends over 14 amino acids. Trimming took 4 bases from V and 4 from J, leaving 13 bases between them. CDR3: CASSSTEASYGYTF. For the CDR3, the DNA is TGTGCCAGCAGCTCCACCGAGGCCTCCTATGGCTACACCTTC.

The rearrangement links TRBV30 to TRBJ2-1; TRBD1 aligns across 7 bases. Trimming cost V 4 bases and J 7 bases; bases outside gene matches: 16. Germline CDR1 is GTSNPN and CDR2 is SVGIG (reference sequence). CDR3 length: 16 amino acids. The CDR3 sequence is CAWTSSDREGPNEQFF. DNA for the CDR3: TGTGCCTGGACCTCTTCTGACAGGGAAGGGCCGAATGAGCAGTTCTTC.

Ten or more counts support this clone. Within the sample, other DNA sequences also encode this same CDR3. This CDR3 reads CASSDRGTGELFF. The CDR3 region has the DNA TGTGCCAGCAGTGACAGGGGCACCGGGGAGCTGTTTTTT. The genes are TRBV6-4 and TRBJ2-2; possibly TRBD1 for D (5 bases). There are 13 residues in the CDR3. Per the germline V gene, CDR1 is MRHNA and CDR2 is SNTAGT. The V gene lost 2 bases and the J gene lost 4 bases, with 5 bases spanning the gap.

The chain couples TRBV25-1 to TRBJ1-3; no firm D call. The length of the CDR3 is 16 residues. The germline V gene has CDR1 MGHDK and CDR2 SYGVNS. Trimming cost V 4 bases and J 2 bases, with 15 bases left between them. The CDR3 spells CASSGESEGTGNTIYF. In DNA form, the CDR3 reads TGTGCCAGCAGTGGAGAGTCGGAAGGGACTGGAAACACCATATATTTT.

CDR3 in DNA: TGTGCCAGCAGCTCACAAGGGGTTGAGACCCAGTACTTC. Protein product: CASSSQGVETQYF. The V and J genes are TRBV6-5 and TRBJ2-5; possible D gene TRBD1, 5 bases. V lost 6 bases to trimming and J lost 5 bases, with 13 bases between them. The germline CDR1 and CDR2 sequences are MNHEY and SVGAGI. This CDR3 region has 13 residues.

V and J are TRBV11-2 and TRBJ2-1, with D possibly TRBD2 on 5 matching bases. V gave up 0 bases and J gave up 10 bases, with 10 bases separating them. There are 13 residues in the CDR3. Germline values: CDR1 SGHAT, CDR2 FQNNGV. The CDR3 is CASSLDLGVEQFF. CDR3 nucleotide sequence: TGTGCCAGCAGCTTAGATCTCGGGGTAGAGCAGTTCTTC.